This TCR beta chain derives from a study of human T cells and chemical hapten exposure. The CDR3 spans 17 residues. V was shortened by 1 base and J by 0 bases, with 13 bases between the two germline ends. The germline V gene has CDR1 KGHSH and CDR2 LQKENI. The time point is: patch test 2, 6 weeks after DPC sensitization. Treatment: therapeutic diphenylcyclopropenone sensitization with weekly scalp DPC. TCRdb re-analysed the RACE reads in MiXCR, keeping a single row per CDR3 protein. This table has 360,000 or so distinct CDR3 sequences, more than 5% appearing once. This clonotype was observed many times.

This sample comprised whole blood, obtained in connection with sensitization to the hapten diphenylcyclopropenone (DPC). The genes are TRBV18 and TRBJ1-5, with D perhaps matching TRBD1 (5 bases). This TCR came from a woman between 18 and 29 years old with alopecia areata. Some clones in this sample may be carry-over from other donors' samples. The CDR3 here is CASSPLRVLYSNQPQHF. CDR3 nucleotides: TGTGCCAGCTCACCACTCAGGGTACTCTATAGCAATCAGCCCCAGCATTTT.